Listed here are 10 T cell receptor beta chains from one sample, sequenced in a study of cytomegalovirus exposure and HLA in healthy donors. Profiling relied on immunoSEQ multiplex PCR, and the TCRdb table lists in-frame clones only, not all of them. Among 65,000 to 95,000 clones listed, roughly 93% were seen once. Material: PBMCs. These receptor sequences come from a woman in her 30s in good health and CMV-seronegative.

The chain joins TRBV4-1 to TRBJ2-5; TRBD2 matches 8 bases. Trimming removed 0 bases from V and 4 bases from J; junction bases left unmatched: 7. Germline V CDR1 and CDR2: MGHRA, YSYEKL. The CDR3 spans 16 residues. The DNA of the CDR3 is TGCGCCAGCAGCCAAGAGTTGGCGGGGGGAAGAGAGACCCAGTACTTC. As protein: CASSQELAGGRETQYF.

This chain joins TRBV5-1 and TRBJ1-1; D might be TRBD1 (6 bases). V dropped 4 bases and J dropped 4 bases, with 14 bases sitting between them. The germline V gene has CDR1 SGHRS and CDR2 YFSETQ. The CDR3 extends over 14 amino acids. The CDR3 sequence is CASSRSGEGTEAFF. The DNA for the CDR3 is TGCGCCAGCAGCCGATCAGGGGAAGGCACTGAAGCTTTCTTT.

The chain links TRBV7-3 to TRBJ2-1, with D perhaps matching TRBD2 (5 bases). Germline CDR1 reads SGHTA; CDR2 reads FQGTGA. The CDR3 is made up of 17 amino acids. The V gene lost 5 bases and the J gene lost 8 bases, with 25 bases spanning the gap. DNA of the CDR3: TGTGCCAGCAGCCCGGGCCGGGTCCCCGGGGAAGGGCATGAGCAGTTCTTC. Translated, it gives CASSPGRVPGEGHEQFF. The full variable domain, in which reference TRBV7-3 and TRBJ2-1 provide the parts outside the CDR3, is GAGVSQTPSNKVTEKGKYVELRCDPISGHTALYWYRQSLGQGPEFLIYFQGTGAADDSGLPNDRFFAVRPEGSVSTLKIQRTERGDSAVYLCASSPGRVPGEGHEQFFGPGTRLTVL.

The table lists this clone with a count of one. The rearrangement links TRBV6-5 to TRBJ2-2; a possible D gene is TRBD2 (5 bases). The germline CDR1 and CDR2 sequences are MNHEY and SVGAGI. Trimming removed 6 bases from V and 5 bases from J, with 10 bases in between. The CDR3 runs 13 residues. CDR3 in DNA: TGTGCCAGCAGGACGACTACTACCGGGGAGCTGTTTTTT. Protein sequence: CASRTTTTGELFF.

The chain has TRBV7-3 and TRBJ2-5; 9 nucleotides match TRBD2. Germline V gene sequence: CDR1 SGHTA, CDR2 FQGTGA. The CDR3 consists of 15 residues. Trimming took 1 base from V and 2 from J; bases not matched to a gene: 2. The CDR3 is CASSLIAGGQETQYF. DNA for the CDR3: TGTGCCAGCAGCTTAATTGCGGGGGGGCAAGAGACCCAGTACTTC. The variable domain in full, completed from reference TRBV7-3 and TRBJ2-5, reads GAGVSQTPSNKVTEKGKYVELRCDPISGHTALYWYRQSLGQGPEFLIYFQGTGAADDSGLPNDRFFAVRPEGSVSTLKIQRTERGDSAVYLCASSLIAGGQETQYFGPGTRLLVL.

The gene calls are TRBV13 and TRBJ1-2; D gene uncertain. This CDR3 has 13 residues. The germline V and J ends were trimmed by 2 bases and 3 bases, with 7 bases remaining between them. Germline-derived CDR1 and CDR2 are PRHDT and FYEKMQ (reference sequence). CDR3: CASSLRGDYGYTF. The CDR3 coding sequence is TGTGCCAGCAGCTTACGGGGAGACTATGGCTACACCTTC.

The rearrangement links TRBV14 to TRBJ2-1; 12 bases are a match to TRBD2. With V trimmed by 0 bases and J by 6 bases, 9 bases remained unmatched. The CDR3 extends over 18 amino acids. Germline assignment: CDR1 SGHDN and CDR2 FVKESK. The CDR3 region has the DNA TGTGCCAGCAGCCAAGATCTAGCGGGGGGGTTCAGACGCAATGAGCAGTTCTTC. It translates to CASSQDLAGGFRRNEQFF.

V gene TRBV18 combines with J gene TRBJ2-1; weak D call: TRBD1 (6 bases). CDR1 is KGHSH, CDR2 LQKENI, per germline. There are 15 residues in the CDR3. V was clipped by 2 bases and J by 4 bases, with 12 bases between them. The CDR3 sequence is CASSPTTGTYNEQFF. CDR3 nucleotides: TGTGCCAGCTCACCAACAACAGGGACGTACAATGAGCAGTTCTTC.

The V call is TRBV6-5, the J call TRBJ2-5; maybe TRBD2 (7 bases). Per germline, CDR1 MNHEY and CDR2 SVGAGI. This CDR3 region has 15 residues. Trimming took off 7 bases at V and 2 bases at J, with 17 bases between the two ends. This chain's CDR3 is CASTLRGGMQETQYF. The CDR3 coding sequence is TGTGCCAGCACCCTTAGGGGGGGGATGCAAGAGACCCAGTACTTC.

Comments on this clone: Different DNA sequences within this sample yield the same CDR3. The V gene is TRBV27, the J gene TRBJ1-2; 9 bases are shared with TRBD1. V was clipped by 5 bases and J by 4 bases; unmatched bases: 5. CDR1 is MNHEY, CDR2 SMNVEV, per germline (reference sequence). The CDR3 is made up of 14 amino acids. The CDR3 reads CASSPGQGSYGYTF. CDR3 DNA: TGTGCCAGCAGTCCGGGACAGGGTTCCTATGGCTACACCTTC.